One and the same sample provided the 10 T cell receptor beta chains below, sequenced in a study of human T cells and chemical hapten exposure. Unique molecular identifiers were affixed to discrete cDNA molecules within the library. TCRdb reanalysed the reads using MiXCR and keeps one entry per CDR3 protein. The sample lists about 120,000 distinct CDR3 sequences, more than 8.5% occurring once. The authors extracted total RNA from unfractionated whole blood. Sequenced input: whole blood. The receptor source for this set is a human donor in good health. Some clones in this sample may be carry-over from other donors' samples.

The V call is TRBV5-1, the J call TRBJ2-2; TRBD1 aligns across 9 bases. The V segment lost 1 base and the J segment 7 bases; nucleotides outside the gene matches: 8. Looked up from germline, CDR1 is SGHRS and CDR2 is YFSETQ. The CDR3 extends over 16 amino acids. The CDR3 loop reads CASSLRGTGIIGELFF. As DNA, the CDR3 is TGCGCCAGCAGCTTGAGGGGGACAGGGATCATCGGGGAGCTGTTTTTT.

This clonotype appeared many times. The chain joins TRBV27 to TRBJ2-1; 10 positions agree with TRBD2. Trimming cost V 0 bases and J 4 bases; bases outside gene matches: 18. Germline V gene lookup returns CDR1 MNHEY and CDR2 SMNVEV (reference sequence). The CDR3 covers 21 residues. This chain's CDR3 is CASSLSGLNEREGGEYNEQFF. The CDR3, as DNA: TGTGCCAGCAGTTTATCTGGGTTAAATGAGCGGGAGGGGGGAGAGTACAATGAGCAGTTCTTC.

In its sample, this clonotype was seen a few times. This CDR3 is CASSPAPGVGKPQHF. CDR3 nucleotide sequence: TGTGCCAGCAGCCCAGCACCAGGGGTAGGAAAGCCCCAGCATTTT. The chain has TRBV9 and TRBJ1-5, with D possibly TRBD1 on 6 matching bases. V lost 4 bases and J lost 8, with 19 bases in between. This CDR3 region has 15 residues. Germline V CDR1 and CDR2: SGDLS, YYNGEE.

The chain uses TRBV20-1 and TRBJ2-1; TRBD2 aligns across 10 bases. V shed 1 base, J shed 7 bases, and the junction held 4 bases outside the gene matches. The CDR3 contains 14 residues. From germline, CDR1 is DFQATT and CDR2 SNEGSKA (reference sequence). The CDR3 region has the DNA TGCAGTGCTAGAGTGCCTAGCGGGAGTAATGAGCAGTTCTTC. Amino acid sequence: CSARVPSGSNEQFF.

This clonotype was found a few times. The chain joins TRBV7-6 to TRBJ2-5; D unresolved. V lost 5 bases and J 2 bases, leaving 9 bases between the germline ends. The V gene's germline CDR1 is SGHVS and CDR2 FNYEAQ. This CDR3 comprises 13 residues. CDR3 residues: CASSMTNQETQYF. The CDR3 DNA reads TGTGCCAGCAGCATGACGAATCAAGAGACCCAGTACTTC.

The genes are TRBV9 and TRBJ2-1; D call uncertain. CDR3 length equals 14 residues. Germline loops: CDR1 SGDLS, CDR2 YYNGEE. V lost 0 bases and J lost 2, with 6 bases in between. The CDR3 nucleotides are TGTGCCAGCAGCGTAGTCCTGGCCTACAATGAGCAGTTCTTC. This encodes CASSVVLAYNEQFF.

This clonotype occurred many times. The chain joins TRBV29-1 to TRBJ1-1; D gene ambiguous. The germline CDR1 and CDR2 sequences are SQVTM and ANQGSEA. The length of the CDR3 is 13 residues. The V gene lost 6 bases and the J gene lost 1 base, with 12 bases spanning the gap. The CDR3 nucleotides are TGCAGCGTCGCAAGGGCCACGAACACTGAAGCTTTCTTT. This sequence encodes CSVARATNTEAFF.

J is TRBJ2-7 and V is TRBV27; D is uncertain. Trimming removed 0 bases at V and 2 bases at J, with 8 bases between. This CDR3 region has 14 residues. CDR1 and CDR2 (germline): MNHEY, SMNVEV (reference sequence). CDR3 residues: CASSLSRLAYEQYF. CDR3 sequence (DNA): TGTGCCAGCAGTTTATCTAGATTGGCCTACGAGCAGTACTTC.

This clonotype turned up a few times. This chain uses TRBV5-4 with TRBJ2-1, with 9 bases matching TRBD1. The J segment lost 9 bases and the V segment lost 4 bases, leaving 8 bases of the junction unmatched. The CDR3 runs 14 residues. CDR1 is SGHNT and CDR2 is YYREEE in the germline V gene (reference sequence). CDR3 sequence reads: CASSAPGTGIEQFF. For the CDR3, the DNA is TGTGCCAGCAGCGCCCCCGGGACAGGGATTGAGCAGTTCTTC.

This clonotype was counted a few times. No conserved phenylalanine or tryptophan is present at the end of the CDR3, so a read error is the likely explanation. It is unclear where the CDR3 begins or ends on the DNA, so no DNA is shown, and the CDR3 is as TCRdb lists it. The chain links TRBV7-9 to TRBJ1-4. The length of the CDR3 is 9 amino acids, counting both ends. Per the germline V gene, CDR1 is SEHNR and CDR2 is FQNEAQ (reference sequence). The chain's CDR3 is CASSHEGPL.